This T cell receptor beta chain was captured by sequencing in a study of regulatory dendritic cells for organ transplantation. TCRdb keeps only in-frame clones here, not all; method: immunoSEQ multiplex PCR. The table records almost 30,000 clones, 60% to 80% of them present only once. Study-wide points: Mature dendritic cells appeared to drive more memory CD8+ clonal expansion than regulatory ones.

Comments on this clone: Its specificity is not known.

From germline, CDR1 is SEHNR and CDR2 FQNEAQ (reference sequence). The CDR3 consists of 17 residues. V was pared by 4 bases and J by 2 bases, with 8 bases of the junction left unmatched. The sequenced material came from memory CD4+ T cells from blood. Subset indicated: CD45RO+ memory T cells. This receptor was identified in a human donor in good health. J is TRBJ2-5 and V is TRBV7-9; TRBD2 matches at 12 bases. The CDR3 sequence is CASSYDPGLAGQETQYF. In DNA form, the CDR3 reads TGTGCCAGCAGCTATGACCCAGGACTAGCGGGACAAGAGACCCAGTACTTC.